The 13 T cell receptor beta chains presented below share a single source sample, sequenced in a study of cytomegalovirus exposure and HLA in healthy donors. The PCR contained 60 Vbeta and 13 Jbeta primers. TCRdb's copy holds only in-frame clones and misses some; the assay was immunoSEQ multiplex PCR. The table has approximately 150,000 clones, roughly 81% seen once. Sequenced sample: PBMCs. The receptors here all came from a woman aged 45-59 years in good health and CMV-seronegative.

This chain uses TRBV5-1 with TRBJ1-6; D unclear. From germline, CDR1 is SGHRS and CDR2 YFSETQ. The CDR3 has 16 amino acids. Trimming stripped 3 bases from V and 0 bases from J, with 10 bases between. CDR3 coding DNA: TGCGCCAGCAGCTCTAGCAGAGCCTCCTATAATTCACCCCTCCACTTT. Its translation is CASSSSRASYNSPLHF.

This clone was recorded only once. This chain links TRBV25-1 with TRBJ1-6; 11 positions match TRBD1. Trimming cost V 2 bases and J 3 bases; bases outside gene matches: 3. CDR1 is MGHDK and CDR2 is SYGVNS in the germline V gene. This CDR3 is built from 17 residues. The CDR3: CASSEGGTGGYNSPLHF. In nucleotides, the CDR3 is TGTGCCAGCAGTGAAGGGGGGACAGGGGGCTATAATTCACCCCTCCACTTT.

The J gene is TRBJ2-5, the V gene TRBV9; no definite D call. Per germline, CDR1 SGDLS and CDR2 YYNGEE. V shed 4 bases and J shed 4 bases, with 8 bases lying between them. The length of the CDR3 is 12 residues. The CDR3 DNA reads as TGTGCCAGCAGCCCGCCGGGAGAGACCCAGTACTTC. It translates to CASSPPGETQYF.

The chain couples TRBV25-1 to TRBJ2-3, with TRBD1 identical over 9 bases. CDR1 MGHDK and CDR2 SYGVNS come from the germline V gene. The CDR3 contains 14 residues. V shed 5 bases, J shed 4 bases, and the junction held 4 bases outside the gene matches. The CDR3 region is CASSFDRGADTQYF. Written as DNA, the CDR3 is TGTGCCAGCAGTTTCGACAGGGGGGCAGATACGCAGTATTTT.

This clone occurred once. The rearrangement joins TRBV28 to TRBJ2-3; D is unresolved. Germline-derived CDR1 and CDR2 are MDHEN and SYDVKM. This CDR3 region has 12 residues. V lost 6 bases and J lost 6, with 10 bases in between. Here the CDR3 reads CASRAARDTQYF. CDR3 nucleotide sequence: TGTGCCAGCAGGGCCGCGAGGGATACGCAGTATTTT.

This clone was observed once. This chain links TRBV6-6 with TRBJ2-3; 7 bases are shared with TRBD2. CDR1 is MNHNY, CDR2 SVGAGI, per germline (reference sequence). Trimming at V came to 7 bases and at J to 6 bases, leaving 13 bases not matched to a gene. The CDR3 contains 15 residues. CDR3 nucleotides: TGTGCCAGCACTATAATCGGCGGGGGTTTGGATACGCAGTATTTT. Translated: CASTIIGGGLDTQYF.

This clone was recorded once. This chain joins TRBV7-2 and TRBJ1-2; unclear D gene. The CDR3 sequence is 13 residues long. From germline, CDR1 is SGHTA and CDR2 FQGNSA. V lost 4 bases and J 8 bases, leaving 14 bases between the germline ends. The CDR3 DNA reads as TGTGCCAGCAGCTCTTTAACATCGTGGGGCTACACCTTC. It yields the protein CASSSLTSWGYTF.

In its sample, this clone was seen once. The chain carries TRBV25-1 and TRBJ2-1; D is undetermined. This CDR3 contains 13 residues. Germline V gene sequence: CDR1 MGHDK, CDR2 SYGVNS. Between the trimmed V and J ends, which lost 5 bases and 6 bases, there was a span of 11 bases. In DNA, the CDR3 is TGTGCCAGCAGTAAGACTGCCGGCAATGAGCAGTTCTTC. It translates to CASSKTAGNEQFF.

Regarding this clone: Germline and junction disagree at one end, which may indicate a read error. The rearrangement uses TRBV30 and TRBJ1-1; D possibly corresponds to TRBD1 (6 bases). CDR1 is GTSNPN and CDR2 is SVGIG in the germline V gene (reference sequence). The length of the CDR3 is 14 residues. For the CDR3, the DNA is TGTGCCTGGAGATCGACGGGGAAAGGGGGTGAATCTTTCTTT. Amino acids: CAWRSTGKGGESFF.

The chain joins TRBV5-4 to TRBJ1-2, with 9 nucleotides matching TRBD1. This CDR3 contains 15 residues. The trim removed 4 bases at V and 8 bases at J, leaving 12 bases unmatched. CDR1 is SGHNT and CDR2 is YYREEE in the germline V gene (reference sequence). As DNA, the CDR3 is TGTGCCAGCAGCAACCCCACAGGGGGCGGCTTAGGCTACACCTTC. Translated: CASSNPTGGGLGYTF.

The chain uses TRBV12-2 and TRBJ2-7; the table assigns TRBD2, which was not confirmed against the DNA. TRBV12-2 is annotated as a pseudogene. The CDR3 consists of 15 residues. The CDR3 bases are TGTGCAAGTCGCTTAGGCGGTCTCCCCCCGACCGAGCAGTACTTC. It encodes CASRLGGLPPTEQYF.

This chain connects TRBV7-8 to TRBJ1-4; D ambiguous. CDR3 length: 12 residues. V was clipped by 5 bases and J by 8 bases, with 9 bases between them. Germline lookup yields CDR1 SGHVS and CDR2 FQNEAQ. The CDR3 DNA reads TGTGCCAGCAGCCCCTTTGAGGAAAAACTGTTTTTT. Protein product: CASSPFEEKLFF.

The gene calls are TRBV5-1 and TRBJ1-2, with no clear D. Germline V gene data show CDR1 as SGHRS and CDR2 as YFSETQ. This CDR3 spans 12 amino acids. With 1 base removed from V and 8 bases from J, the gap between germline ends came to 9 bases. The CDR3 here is CASSLTGGGYTF. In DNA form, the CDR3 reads TGCGCCAGCAGCTTGACTGGCGGGGGCTACACCTTC.